This T cell receptor (beta chain) emerged from a study of T cell responses to AZD1222 COVID-19 vaccine. Study observations and caveats: A mostly white British donor set with more females was recruited, and clonal diversity was possibly underestimated.

In the case of this clone: Its cognate antigen is unknown.

Assay: immunoSEQ multiplex PCR; the TCRdb copy retains only in-frame clones and omits some. The table has approximately 200,000 clones, approximately 93% seen once. The sample here was peripheral blood, taken 28 days after the second AZD1222 dose. This receptor was taken from an adult who received the AZD1222 COVID-19 vaccine.

CDR3 in amino acids: CASSFRNKERGTGANVLTF. Here the CDR3 DNA reads TGCGCCAGCAGCTTCCGCAACAAGGAGCGGGGGACTGGGGCCAACGTCCTGACTTTC. This chain joins TRBV5-1 and TRBJ2-6, with TRBD2 matching over 8 bases. Trimming removed 2 bases from V and 2 bases from J; junction bases left unmatched: 12. CDR3 size: 19 residues. Germline-derived CDR1 and CDR2 are SGHRS and YFSETQ.